Listed here are 29 T cell receptor beta chains from one sample, sequenced in a study of blood T cell dynamics during melanoma immunotherapy. The repertoire was sequenced with immunoSEQ multiplex PCR; TCRdb's copy has only in-frame clones and lacks some. Here the sample spans 9,000 to 10,000 clones, 80% to 90% being singletons. The time point: pre-treatment baseline. This specimen was blood, taken from a patient treated with checkpoint blockade. Receptors originate from a human donor with melanoma.

The sample holds a few counts of this clone. The V and J genes are TRBV18 and TRBJ2-4; tentatively, D is TRBD1 or TRBD2 (5 bases each). Trimming stripped 6 bases from V and 0 bases from J, with 6 bases between. CDR3 length: 13 amino acids. The germline V gene has CDR1 KGHSH and CDR2 LQKENI. The CDR3 loop is CASSGEAKNIQYF. DNA of the CDR3: TGTGCCAGCTCGGGGGAAGCCAAAAACATTCAGTACTTC. The full variable domain, rest sourced from reference TRBV18 and TRBJ2-4, is NAGVMQNPRHLVRRRGQEARLRCSPMKGHSHVYWYRQLPEEGLKFMVYLQKENIIDESGMPKERFSAEFPKEGPSILRIQQVVRGDSAAYFCASSGEAKNIQYFGAGTRLSVL.

V is TRBV5-4 and J is TRBJ2-7, with 11 bases that match TRBD2. V trimming: 4 bases; J trimming: 6 bases; junction bases outside the gene matches: 12. CDR3 length: 16 residues. Germline V gene sequence: CDR1 SGHNT, CDR2 YYREEE (reference sequence). For the CDR3, the DNA is TGTGCCAGCAGCCGGGGTAGCGGGGGGGCCCAGCGCGAGCAGTACTTC. Its protein product is CASSRGSGGAQREQYF.

The chain employs TRBV10-2 and TRBJ1-5; 8 bases align to TRBD1. Germline values: CDR1 WSHSY, CDR2 SAAADI. This CDR3 has 14 amino acids. V shed 9 bases and J 3 bases; nucleotides not matched to a gene: 7. The CDR3 coding sequence is TGCGCCAGTTCGGACAGGGAGCCCAATCAGCCCCAGCATTTT. Translation gives CASSDREPNQPQHF.

This clone appeared once. The chain uses TRBV9 and TRBJ2-7; D not resolved. V lost 2 bases and J lost 0, with 6 bases in between. CDR1 and CDR2 from the germline V gene are SGDLS and YYNGEE. CDR3 length: 13 amino acids. The CDR3 sequence is CASSVGISYEQYF. CDR3 bases: TGTGCCAGCAGCGTCGGTATCTCCTACGAGCAGTACTTC.

The chain carries TRBV6-5 and TRBJ2-7; TRBD1 agrees at 12 bases. Per germline, CDR1 MNHEY and CDR2 SVGAGI. With 0 bases clipped from V and 6 bases from J, the junction kept 3 bases outside the gene matches. This CDR3 comprises 15 residues. CDR3 loop: CASSYSGQGAPEQYF. CDR3 nucleotide sequence: TGTGCCAGCAGTTACTCGGGACAGGGGGCTCCCGAGCAGTACTTC.

The chain has TRBV6-5 and TRBJ1-4; TRBD1 agrees at 7 bases. The CDR3 runs 14 residues. Germline V CDR1 and CDR2: MNHEY, SVGAGI. The ends lost 4 bases at V and 10 bases at J; junction bases unmatched: 9. In DNA form, the CDR3 reads TGTGCCAGCAGTTTCGACAGGGCGTCAGGAAAACTGTTTTTT. Protein: CASSFDRASGKLFF.

The chain is built from TRBV5-1 and TRBJ2-2, with D perhaps TRBD2 (6 bases). This CDR3 spans 13 amino acids. Germline-derived CDR1 and CDR2 are SGHRS and YFSETQ. The V and J ends lost 1 base and 6 bases respectively, with 7 bases between them. CDR3 loop: CASSLRDSGELFF. The CDR3, as DNA: TGCGCCAGCAGCTTGCGGGACTCCGGGGAGCTGTTTTTT.

CDR3 coding DNA: TGCAGCGCCGCCCGGAAACAGGGAGTGGACACTGAAGCTTTCTTT. Protein product: CSAARKQGVDTEAFF. J is TRBJ1-1 and V is TRBV29-1, with D perhaps matching TRBD1 (6 bases). Per the germline V gene, CDR1 is SQVTM and CDR2 is ANQGSEA. The germline V and J ends were trimmed by 7 bases and 3 bases, with 21 bases remaining between them. The CDR3 loop spans 15 amino acids.

The chain combines TRBV23-1 with TRBJ1-2; a possible D gene is TRBD1 (5 bases). TRBV23-1 belongs to the ORF category, with a function that is uncertain. Trimming took 7 bases from V and 4 from J, leaving 16 bases between them. The CDR3 consists of 14 residues. The CDR3 region has the DNA TGCGCCAGCATCCTTAGGGGCAGTCTCTATGGCTACACCTTC. It translates to CASILRGSLYGYTF.

The rearrangement links TRBV7-3 to TRBJ1-1, with TRBD1 identical over 11 bases. Germline trimming cut 5 bases from V and 6 bases from J; bases unmatched to any gene: 8. This CDR3 is 15 amino acids long. Germline lookup yields CDR1 SGHTA and CDR2 FQGTGA. The CDR3 sequence is CASSRGTGGMSEAFF. The CDR3 DNA is TGTGCCAGCAGCAGGGGGACAGGGGGAATGTCTGAAGCTTTCTTT.

The chain uses TRBV29-1 and TRBJ2-3; D may be TRBD1 (6 bases). In germline, CDR1 is SQVTM, CDR2 ANQGSEA. CDR3 size: 13 residues. Trimming cost V 2 bases and J 3 bases, with 9 bases left between them. CDR3 bases: TGCAGCGTTGAACCCAGGGGTACAGATACGCAGTATTTT. Its translation: CSVEPRGTDTQYF.

This sequence joins TRBV2 and TRBJ1-1; D remains ambiguous. This CDR3 is 15 amino acids long. V was shortened by 7 bases and J by 3 bases, with 18 bases between the two germline ends. CDR1 is SNHLY and CDR2 is FYNNEI in the germline V gene. The CDR3 DNA reads TGTGCCAGCATCCCCCCGACGGGTACGTACACTGAAGCTTTCTTT. Amino acid sequence: CASIPPTGTYTEAFF.

The rearrangement uses TRBV28 and TRBJ1-2; D unclear. This CDR3 is 13 amino acids long. Trimming stripped 3 bases from V and 7 bases from J, with 12 bases between. Germline loops: CDR1 MDHEN, CDR2 SYDVKM. Here the CDR3 DNA reads TGTGCCAGCAGTTTTTCTGGTTCGGGTGGCTACACCTTC. This encodes CASSFSGSGGYTF.

V gene TRBV6-6 combines with J gene TRBJ2-6; D not resolved. CDR3 size: 14 residues. The V gene lost 5 bases and the J gene lost 0 bases, with 5 bases spanning the gap. CDR1 and CDR2 (germline): MNHNY, SVGAGI (reference sequence). CDR3 bases: TGTGCCAGCAGTGACACCTCTGGGGCCAACGTCCTGACTTTC. Encoded protein: CASSDTSGANVLTF.

J is TRBJ2-2 and V is TRBV5-1, with D tentatively TRBD1 or TRBD2 (5 bases each). Germline CDR1 reads SGHRS; CDR2 reads YFSETQ. Trimming removed 6 bases from V and 4 bases from J, with 13 bases in between. This CDR3 comprises 14 residues. CDR3: CASIAGAGTGELFF. CDR3 DNA: TGCGCCAGCATCGCCGGGGCGGGCACCGGGGAGCTGTTTTTT.

The table lists this clone with a few counts. The chain combines TRBV4-2 with TRBJ2-1; 7 nucleotides line up with TRBD1. V shed 1 base, J shed 6 bases, and the junction held 3 bases outside the gene matches. The CDR3 spans 14 residues. Germline assignment: CDR1 LGHNA and CDR2 YNFKEQ. CDR3 loop: CASSQVGTVNEQFF. The CDR3 region has the DNA TGTGCCAGCAGCCAAGTTGGGACAGTCAATGAGCAGTTCTTC.

This chain links TRBV2 with TRBJ2-7; no firm D call. The CDR3 has 14 amino acids. Trimming cost V 6 bases and J 4 bases, with 16 bases left between them. The germline gives CDR1 SNHLY, CDR2 FYNNEI. CDR3 amino acids: CASSPPTALYEQYF. Here the CDR3 DNA reads TGTGCCAGCAGCCCCCCCACCGCGTTGTACGAGCAGTACTTC.

The V and J genes are TRBV6-6 and TRBJ2-3, with 7 bases matching TRBD2. The CDR3 has 14 residues. With 6 bases clipped from V and 1 base from J, the junction kept 4 bases outside the gene matches. The germline V gene encodes CDR1 MNHNY and CDR2 SVGAGI (reference sequence). In nucleotides, the CDR3 is TGTGCCAGCAGACAGCGGGATCGCACAGATACGCAGTATTTT. It translates to CASRQRDRTDTQYF.

The V call is TRBV5-1, the J call TRBJ1-1, with TRBD1 matching over 7 bases. Germline V gives CDR1 SGHRS, CDR2 YFSETQ. Losses at the gene ends were 2 bases for V and 3 bases for J; bases not matched to a gene: 4. CDR3 length: 14 amino acids. The CDR3 bases are TGCGCCAGCAGCTTCCAGGGGGAGGACACTGAAGCTTTCTTT. This codes for CASSFQGEDTEAFF.

The chain has TRBV19 and TRBJ1-3; D gene ambiguous. V lost 6 bases and J lost 2, with 8 bases in between. CDR3 length: 13 residues. Germline values: CDR1 LNHDA, CDR2 SQIVND (reference sequence). The CDR3 DNA is TGTGCCAGTAGCGTCTTCGCTGGAAACACCATATATTTT. Residues: CASSVFAGNTIYF.

This chain joins TRBV23-1 and TRBJ1-1, with unresolved D. TRBV23-1 qualifies as an ORF whose function is uncertain. The CDR3 has 14 amino acids. Trimming removed 0 bases from V and 3 bases from J, with 8 bases in between. The CDR3 spells CASSQSGRDTEAFF. As DNA, the CDR3 is TGCGCCAGCAGTCAATCAGGACGGGACACTGAAGCTTTCTTT.

The J gene is TRBJ2-5, the V gene TRBV5-6; D is possibly TRBD2 (5 bases). The CDR3 covers 13 residues. V lost 0 bases to trimming and J lost 7 bases, with 10 bases between them. Germline V lookup: CDR1 SGHDT, CDR2 YYEEEE. This chain's CDR3 is CASSLAGVGTQYF. DNA for the CDR3: TGTGCCAGCAGCTTGGCCGGGGTGGGGACCCAGTACTTC.

V gene TRBV7-3 combines with J gene TRBJ2-3, with TRBD2 identical over 10 bases. Germline assignment: CDR1 SGHTA and CDR2 FQGTGA. The J segment lost 6 bases and the V segment lost 5 bases, leaving 8 bases of the junction unmatched. The CDR3 runs to 15 residues. The CDR3 DNA is TGTGCCAGCAGCCTTAGCGGGGGGCTGTCGGATACGCAGTATTTT. The encoded protein is CASSLSGGLSDTQYF.

The chain is built from TRBV11-2 and TRBJ2-3; TRBD1 matches at 8 bases. V gave up 3 bases and J gave up 3 bases; unmatched junction bases: 2. Germline V gene lookup returns CDR1 SGHAT and CDR2 FQNNGV. CDR3 length equals 14 residues. DNA of the CDR3: TGTGCCAGCAGCTTGGACAGGGCAACAGATACGCAGTATTTT. This translates into CASSLDRATDTQYF. The full variable domain, rest sourced from reference TRBV11-2 and TRBJ2-3, is EAGVAQSPRYKIIEKRQSVAFWCNPISGHATLYWYQQILGQGPKLLIQFQNNGVVDDSQLPKDRFSAERLKGVDSTLKIQPAKLEDSAVYLCASSLDRATDTQYFGPGTRLTVL.

This clone has a single count. CDR3 in DNA: TGTGCCAGCTCACCACAGGAGCACGAGCAGTACTTC. It translates to CASSPQEHEQYF. The chain is built from TRBV18 and TRBJ2-7; D gene unclear. Deletions cut 1 base from V and 5 bases from J, with 6 bases between. Germline assignment: CDR1 KGHSH and CDR2 LQKENI. The CDR3 is made up of 12 amino acids.

This rearrangement joins TRBV18 to TRBJ2-3; D assignment may be TRBD1 or TRBD2 (6 bases each). CDR1 KGHSH and CDR2 LQKENI come from the germline V gene. There are 14 residues in the CDR3. V lost 1 base to trimming and J lost 4 bases, with 9 bases between them. CDR3 protein: CASSPRGGSDTQYF. The DNA for the CDR3 is TGTGCCAGCTCACCACGAGGGGGGTCAGATACGCAGTATTTT.

This clone appeared a single time. The V and J genes are TRBV27 and TRBJ2-3; 13 positions match TRBD2. Germline V lookup: CDR1 MNHEY, CDR2 SMNVEV (reference sequence). The CDR3 has 17 amino acids. V gave up 0 bases and J gave up 7 bases; unmatched junction bases: 7. CDR3 nucleotide sequence: TGTGCCAGCAGTTTATCGGCACTAGCGGGGGGGCTAAATACGCAGTATTTT. Encoded protein: CASSLSALAGGLNTQYF.

V and J are TRBV29-1 and TRBJ1-5; 7 positions match TRBD1. J gave up 11 bases and V 7 bases, and 8 bases lay outside the gene matches. The CDR3 consists of 11 residues. CDR1 is SQVTM, CDR2 ANQGSEA, per germline. The CDR3 DNA follows: TGCAGCGCACGTCAGGGACAGTCCCAGCATTTT. It yields the protein CSARQGQSQHF. Variable domain in full (rest from reference TRBV29-1 and TRBJ1-5): SAVISQKPSRDICQRGTSLTIQCQVDSQVTMMFWYRQQPGQSLTLIATANQGSEATYESGFVIDKFPISRPNLTFSTLTVSNMSPEDSSIYLCSARQGQSQHFGDGTRLSIL.

In nucleotides, the CDR3 is TGTGCCAGCAGCTTCCGGGCCTCGAGCTACAATGAGCAGTTCTTC. Translating gives CASSFRASSYNEQFF. This sequence joins TRBV11-3 and TRBJ2-1; no reliable D call. CDR1 and CDR2 (germline): SGHNT, YENEEA. Trimming stripped 3 bases from V and 3 bases from J, with 12 bases between. This CDR3 contains 15 residues.